Listed below are T cell receptor beta chains from one sample, sequenced in a study of T cell changes during pregnancy in multiple sclerosis. Generated by immunoSEQ multiplex PCR, the TCRdb table keeps only in-frame clones and is missing some. The data contain 30,000 to 40,000 clones, 70% to 90% of them singletons. The sample in question was CD8+ T cells from peripheral blood mononuclear cells, obtained in the third trimester of pregnancy. Receptors were obtained from a female donor with multiple sclerosis, enrolled in a pregnancy study. Each CDR3 is given with its conserved first and last residue. D genes are given only for firm matches. Clone size appears in some rows only: once, few, many, or a class for an expanded clone.

. TRBJ1-4 TRBV7-6 TRBD1 TGTGCCAGCAGCCCCCGGGACAGTAATGAAAAACTGTTTTTT CASSPRDSNEKLFF
. TRBJ2-1 TRBV27 TRBD1 TGTGCCAGCGGACAGGGTCTCAATGAGCAGTTCTTC CASGQGLNEQFF
. TRBJ2-5 TRBV28 TRBD1 TGTGCCAGCAGTTTGGGTCCCGACAGGGACCTCCTATGGACCCAGTACTTC CASSLGPDRDLLWTQYF
. TRBJ1-2 TRBV9 . TGTGCCAGCAGCGTAGGGGAGAACTATGGCTACACCTTC CASSVGENYGYTF
. TRBJ2-7 TRBV2 TRBD1 TGTGCCAGCAATCGACAGGGGGTCGACGAGCAGTACTTC CASNRQGVDEQYF
. TRBJ1-2 TRBV12-5 . TGTGCTAGTGGTTTGCGGTTGAGGGATGGCTACACCTTC CASGLRLRDGYTF
. TRBJ2-1 TRBV5-6 . TGTGCCAGCAGCCTCTCAGGGTCCTCCTACAATGAGCAGTTCTTC CASSLSGSSYNEQFF
once TRBJ1-4 TRBV13 . TGTGCCAGCAGCTTAGATGGAGGAGGTGATGAAAAACTGTTTTTT CASSLDGGGDEKLFF
. TRBJ1-2 TRBV9 TRBD1 TGTGCCAGCAGCGACCCAAGCCGACAGGGGACGGATGGCTACACCTTC CASSDPSRQGTDGYTF
. TRBJ2-3 TRBV5-1 . TGCGCCAGCAGCTTGGACGGGCGGGGCAGCACAGATACGCAGTATTTT CASSLDGRGSTDTQYF
. TRBJ2-7 TRBV27 . TGTGCCAGCAGTTTAGGTCGGGCCTACGAGCAGTACTTC CASSLGRAYEQYF
. TRBJ2-7 TRBV7-2 . TGTGCCAGCAGTTCGGGCTTAGGGGGCTACGAGCAGTACTTC CASSSGLGGYEQYF
. TRBJ1-5 TRBV9 TRBD1 TGTGCCAGCAGCGTAGGCCTGACAGGGCAGCCCCAGCATTTT CASSVGLTGQPQHF
. TRBJ2-3 TRBV30 . TGTGCCTGGAGTACGACTGGAGCACTCACAGATACGCAGTATTTT CAWSTTGALTDTQYF
. TRBJ2-7 TRBV7-6 . TGTGCCAGCAGCTTAGGGCCAGGGGAAACCTACGAGCAGTACTTC CASSLGPGETYEQYF